Sequencing of this TCR beta chain was carried out in a study of T-cell memory formation after mild COVID-19. Constant-segment primers served in 5'RACE that generated TCR alpha and TCR beta cDNA libraries bearing sample barcodes and UMIs. In TCRdb, the 5' RACE reads were re-called with MiXCR into one record per CDR3 protein. The sample records about 170,000 distinct CDR3 sequences, around 13% being singletons. V was cut by 6 bases and J by 2 bases, with 13 bases left in between. The germline V gene has CDR1 DFQATT and CDR2 SNEGSKA (reference sequence). The CDR3 is 14 residues long. This clonotype was counted many times. Its antigen is not known. General observations from the study: The appearance of some responding clones in pre-infection memory suggested that cross-reactive memory joined. Clones that got smaller from day 15 to 85 had even CD4/CD8, while clones growing later tipped toward CD4+.

This TCR was sampled from a man younger than 30 who had mild COVID-19 (a few samples of this study predate the infection). Cell type and time point are not known. The chain employs TRBV20-1 and TRBJ2-2, with D possibly TRBD1 on 6 matching bases. The sequenced material came from PBMCs or a T cell subset sorted from them (not recorded which). The CDR3 here is CSAPQGTNTGELFF. CDR3 in DNA: TGCAGTGCCCCCCAGGGGACCAACACCGGGGAGCTGTTTTTT.